The clone carrying this TCR beta chain has only a few counts. A sample-barcoded 5' primer and a J-beta primer mix were used in a second PCR of roughly 6 to 11 cycles. MiXCR, run by TCRdb on the 5' RACE reads, gives a single entry per CDR3 protein. The sample carries around 820,000 distinct CDR3 sequences, roughly 25% recorded once. Germline CDR1 reads MNHEY; CDR2 reads SVGEGT. The CDR3 has 15 residues. V lost 0 bases and J 3 bases, leaving 9 bases between the germline ends. The data were taken from a study of blood T cells in healthy people across ages. This sample was also put to use in a study of T cells of mothers and their children.

The receptor was isolated from a boy aged 10-17 years in good health. The sequenced material came from blood. The rearrangement links TRBV6-2 or TRBV6-3 to TRBJ1-5, with no clear D. The CDR3 loop reads CASSYSARLNQPQHF. CDR3 DNA: TGTGCCAGCAGTTACTCCGCCAGGCTCAATCAGCCCCAGCATTTT.